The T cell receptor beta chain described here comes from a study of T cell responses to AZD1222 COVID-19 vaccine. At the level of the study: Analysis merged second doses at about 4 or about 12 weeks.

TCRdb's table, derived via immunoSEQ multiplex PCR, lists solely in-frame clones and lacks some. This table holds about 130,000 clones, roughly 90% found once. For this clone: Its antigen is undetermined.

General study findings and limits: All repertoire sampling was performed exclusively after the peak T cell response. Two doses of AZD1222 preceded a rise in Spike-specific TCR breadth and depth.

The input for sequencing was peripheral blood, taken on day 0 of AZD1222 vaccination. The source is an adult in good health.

The CDR3 DNA is TGCGCCAGCAGTGGTAACGAAATGAACACTGAAGCTTTCTTT. Protein: CASSGNEMNTEAFF. This chain uses TRBV10-2 with TRBJ1-1; no clear D. CDR1 WSHSY and CDR2 SAAADI come from the germline V gene. V was trimmed by 4 bases and J by 0 bases, leaving 9 bases between them. CDR3 length: 14 amino acids.